The next 12 T cell receptor beta chains were all read from a single sample in a study of blood T cell repertoires in COVID-19. Using immunoSEQ multiplex PCR, the repertoire was profiled, and TCRdb retains in-frame clones only, with some absent. This table holds under 70,000 clones, around 80% found once. Sequencing was performed on peripheral blood. These receptors were taken from a human donor in a cohort sampled during active COVID-19.

The CDR3 nucleotides read TGTGCCAGCAGACCAGGGGTGTGGAATTCACCCCTCCACTTT. Amino acids: CASRPGVWNSPLHF. The chain links TRBV27 to TRBJ1-6, with a possible D match to TRBD1 (6 bases). The CDR3 has 14 residues. Germline V CDR1 and CDR2: MNHEY, SMNVEV (reference sequence). V shed 6 bases and J shed 7 bases, with 13 bases lying between them.

The V call is TRBV28, the J call TRBJ1-3; 7 positions agree with TRBD1. The CDR3 runs 15 residues. CDR1 is MDHEN and CDR2 is SYDVKM in the germline V gene. With V trimmed by 3 bases and J by 2 bases, 4 bases remained unmatched. CDR3 protein: CASSFQTGAGNTIYF. In nucleotides, the CDR3 is TGTGCCAGCAGTTTCCAAACAGGGGCTGGAAACACCATATATTTT.

This clone appeared a single time. V gene TRBV29-1 combines with J gene TRBJ2-7; TRBD2 agrees at 14 bases. The CDR3 consists of 16 residues. V was pared by 1 base and J by 0 bases, with 2 bases of the junction left unmatched. Germline V gene sequence: CDR1 SQVTM, CDR2 ANQGSEA. The CDR3, as DNA: TGCAGCGTTGAAGGACTAGCGGGAGGGAGCTCCTACGAGCAGTACTTC. Amino acids: CSVEGLAGGSSYEQYF.

The rearrangement links TRBV6-1 to TRBJ1-4; D gene unclear. V was cut by 3 bases and J by 8 bases, with 13 bases left in between. This CDR3 is 14 amino acids long. The germline gives CDR1 MNHNS, CDR2 SASEGT. For the CDR3, the DNA is TGTGCCAGCAGTGACCTTGCCCTGAGGGAAAAACTGTTTTTT. Translation: CASSDLALREKLFF.

The CDR3 spells CASSLGTSGSNEQYF. As DNA, the CDR3 is TGTGCCAGCAGCTTAGGGACTAGCGGGAGTAACGAGCAGTACTTC. The genes are TRBV7-6 and TRBJ2-7; 13 bases align to TRBD2. Germline CDR1 and CDR2: SGHVS and FNYEAQ. The CDR3 is 15 amino acids. Trimming at V came to 1 base and at J to 5 bases, leaving 2 bases not matched to a gene.

This clone turned up a few times. The chain recombines TRBV29-1 with TRBJ2-6, with 7 bases aligning to TRBD1. With V trimmed by 6 bases and J by 2 bases, 1 base remained unmatched. The CDR3 has 13 amino acids. Germline CDR1 reads SQVTM; CDR2 reads ANQGSEA. The CDR3 bases are TGCAGCGTCACAGGGGCTGGGGCCAACGTCCTGACTTTC. This translates into CSVTGAGANVLTF.

The rearrangement links TRBV12-3 or TRBV12-4 to TRBJ1-1; D is undetermined. V lost 5 bases and J 7 bases, leaving 14 bases between the germline ends. The length of the CDR3 is 13 residues. In DNA, the CDR3 is TGTGCCAGCAGTGCCCATGGACGGGATGAAGCTTTCTTT. Translated, it gives CASSAHGRDEAFF.

Notes on this clone: One junction end disagrees with the germline gene, perhaps due to a read error. Other DNA sequences in the same sample also yield this CDR3. The CDR3 loop reads CASNPSSGRGLDEQFF. For the CDR3, the DNA is TGTGCCAGCAACCCGTCTAGCGGGAGAGGGTTGGATGAGCAATTCTTC. This chain uses TRBV27 with TRBJ2-1, with 10 nucleotides matching TRBD2. The CDR3 contains 16 residues. Germline V lookup: CDR1 MNHEY, CDR2 SMNVEV (reference sequence).

The chain employs TRBV25-1 and TRBJ2-7, with D perhaps matching TRBD2 (5 bases). Per the germline V gene, CDR1 is MGHDK and CDR2 is SYGVNS. The CDR3 runs to 13 residues. V dropped 7 bases and J dropped 4 bases, with 14 bases sitting between them. CDR3 protein: CASTPLAGYEQYF. The CDR3 DNA reads TGTGCCAGCACCCCGCTAGCTGGGTACGAGCAGTACTTC.

V and J are TRBV7-2 and TRBJ2-5, with 8 positions matching TRBD2. The CDR3 sequence is 14 residues long. Trimming took 4 bases from V and 3 from J; bases not matched to a gene: 4. Per germline, CDR1 SGHTA and CDR2 FQGNSA. The CDR3 is CASSSPGLEETQYF. The DNA for the CDR3 is TGTGCCAGCAGCTCCCCGGGACTAGAAGAGACCCAGTACTTC. Complete variable domain (other parts from reference TRBV7-2 and TRBJ2-5): GAGVSQSPSNKVTEKGKDVELRCDPISGHTALYWYRQSLGQGLEFLIYFQGNSAPDKSGLPSDRFSAERTGGSVSTLTIQRTQQEDSAVYLCASSSPGLEETQYFGPGTRLLVL.

The CDR3 DNA reads as TGTGCCAGCAGCTTACGTGGACAGCCCAATCAGCCCCAGCATTTT. Translated, it gives CASSLRGQPNQPQHF. The chain has TRBV7-2 and TRBJ1-5, with D maybe TRBD1 (6 bases). The CDR3 is 15 amino acids. Germline V gene lookup returns CDR1 SGHTA and CDR2 FQGNSA. V was shortened by 2 bases and J by 3 bases, with 11 bases between the two germline ends. The full variable domain, in which reference TRBV7-2 and TRBJ1-5 provide the parts outside the CDR3, is GAGVSQSPSNKVTEKGKDVELRCDPISGHTALYWYRQSLGQGLEFLIYFQGNSAPDKSGLPSDRFSAERTGGSVSTLTIQRTQQEDSAVYLCASSLRGQPNQPQHFGDGTRLSIL.

The chain is built from TRBV5-8 and TRBJ1-5; weak D call: TRBD1 (5 bases). Trimming removed 4 bases from V and 7 bases from J, with 15 bases in between. This CDR3 region has 14 residues. CDR1 and CDR2 (germline): SGHTS, YDEGEE. CDR3 residues: CASSGGAGRQPQHF. The CDR3 nucleotides read TGTGCCAGCAGCGGTGGGGCAGGAAGGCAGCCCCAGCATTTT.